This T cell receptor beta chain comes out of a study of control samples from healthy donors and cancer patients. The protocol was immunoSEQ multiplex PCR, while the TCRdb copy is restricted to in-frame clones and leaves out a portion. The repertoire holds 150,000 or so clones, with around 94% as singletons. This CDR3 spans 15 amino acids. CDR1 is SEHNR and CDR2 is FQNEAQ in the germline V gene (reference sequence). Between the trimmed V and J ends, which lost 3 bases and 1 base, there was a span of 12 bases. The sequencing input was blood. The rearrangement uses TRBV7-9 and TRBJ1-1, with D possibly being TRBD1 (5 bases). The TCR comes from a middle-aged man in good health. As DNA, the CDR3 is TGTGCCAGCAGCTTGGGGGACCTTAGGAACACTGAAGCTTTCTTT. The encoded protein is CASSLGDLRNTEAFF.